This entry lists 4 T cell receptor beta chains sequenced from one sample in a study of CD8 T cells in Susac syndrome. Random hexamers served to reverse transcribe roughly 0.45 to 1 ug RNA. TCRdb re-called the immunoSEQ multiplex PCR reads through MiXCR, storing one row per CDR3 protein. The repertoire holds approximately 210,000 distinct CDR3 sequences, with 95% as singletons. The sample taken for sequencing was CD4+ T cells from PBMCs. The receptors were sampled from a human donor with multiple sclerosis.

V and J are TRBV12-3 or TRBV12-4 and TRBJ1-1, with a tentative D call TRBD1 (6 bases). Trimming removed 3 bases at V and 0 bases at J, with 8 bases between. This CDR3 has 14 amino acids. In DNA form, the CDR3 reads TGTGCCAGCAGTTTTGGACAGATGAACACTGAAGCTTTCTTT. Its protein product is CASSFGQMNTEAFF.

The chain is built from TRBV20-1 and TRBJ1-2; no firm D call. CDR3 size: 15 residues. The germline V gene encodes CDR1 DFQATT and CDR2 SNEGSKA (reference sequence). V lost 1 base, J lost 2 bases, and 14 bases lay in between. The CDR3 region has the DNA TGCAGTGCTAGAGCCCTCCCGGCGGCAAACTATGGCTACACCTTC. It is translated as CSARALPAANYGYTF.

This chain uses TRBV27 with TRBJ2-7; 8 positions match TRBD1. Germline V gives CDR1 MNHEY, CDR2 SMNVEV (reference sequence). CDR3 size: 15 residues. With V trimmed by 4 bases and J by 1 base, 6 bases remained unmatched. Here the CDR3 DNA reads TGTGCCAGCAGTTCGTTGACAGGGGCTTCCTACGAGCAGTACTTC. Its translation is CASSSLTGASYEQYF.

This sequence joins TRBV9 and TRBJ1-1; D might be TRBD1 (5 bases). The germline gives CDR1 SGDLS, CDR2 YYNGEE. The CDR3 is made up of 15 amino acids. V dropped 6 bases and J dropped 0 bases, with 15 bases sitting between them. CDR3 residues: CASTPGLVMNTEAFF. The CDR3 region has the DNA TGTGCCAGCACCCCGGGACTGGTGATGAACACTGAAGCTTTCTTT.